The 25 T cell receptor beta chains below were found in one sample sequenced in a study of beta chain features in type 1 diabetes. Broader study findings: Shorter TCRB CDR3s, moderately but significantly so, marked every one of the four CD4+ subsets in Type 1 diabetes patients.

Investigators reverse transcribed all isolated RNA, so they sequenced expressed TCRB transcripts. Clones were read by immunoSEQ multiplex PCR, and TCRdb kept only the in-frame ones, dropping some. The sample yields more than 300,000 clones, 8.5% to 10% seen once. The antigens of these receptors remain unknown. Sequencing was carried out using central memory CD4+ T cells from blood. The receptors here all came from a man aged 30 to 45 with type 1 diabetes.

Only a few counts were recorded for this clone. The chain has TRBV19 and TRBJ1-4; D remains ambiguous. The CDR3 is 15 amino acids. V lost 5 bases and J 3 bases, leaving 13 bases between the germline ends. CDR1 and CDR2 from the germline V gene are LNHDA and SQIVND (reference sequence). In nucleotides, the CDR3 is TGTGCCAGTAGTCGACATGGTACGTCTAATGAAAAACTGTTTTTT. Translating gives CASSRHGTSNEKLFF.

This clone was observed a few times. The CDR3 sequence: CASSPSPAGANVLTF. Here the CDR3 DNA reads TGTGCCAGCTCACCATCTCCCGCTGGGGCCAACGTCCTGACTTTC. The V call is TRBV18, the J call TRBJ2-6; D not resolved. This CDR3 comprises 15 residues. Trimming removed 2 bases from V and 2 bases from J, with 7 bases in between. Germline loops: CDR1 KGHSH, CDR2 LQKENI.

In this sample, this clone turned up a few times. This sequence joins TRBV28 and TRBJ1-4; 8 bases fit TRBD1. This CDR3 region has 15 residues. The V gene's germline CDR1 is MDHEN and CDR2 SYDVKM. The trim removed 5 bases at V and 3 bases at J, leaving 5 bases unmatched. Here the CDR3 reads CASSRTGGSNEKLFF. For the CDR3, the DNA is TGTGCCAGCAGTCGAACAGGGGGGTCTAATGAAAAACTGTTTTTT.

This clone was observed a few times. The V and J genes are TRBV6-5 and TRBJ2-3; 8 bases are shared with TRBD2. CDR3 size: 15 residues. Unmatched junction bases numbered 7, after V lost 5 bases and J lost 3 bases. Germline V lookup: CDR1 MNHEY, CDR2 SVGAGI. The CDR3 DNA reads as TGTGCCAGCAGTCGTAGCGGGGTGAAGACAGATACGCAGTATTTT. This gives the protein CASSRSGVKTDTQYF.

This clone was counted many times. The chain joins TRBV19 to TRBJ2-1, with TRBD1 identical over 7 bases. The J segment lost 2 bases and the V segment lost 5 bases, leaving 6 bases of the junction unmatched. CDR3 length equals 15 residues. Germline lookup yields CDR1 LNHDA and CDR2 SQIVND (reference sequence). The CDR3 DNA sequence: TGTGCCAGTAGTCCGGGACAGACAGCCTACAATGAGCAGTTCTTC. Its protein product is CASSPGQTAYNEQFF.

J is TRBJ2-5 and V is TRBV6-1; D not certain. Per the germline V gene, CDR1 is MNHNS and CDR2 is SASEGT. V dropped 7 bases and J dropped 1 base, with 10 bases sitting between them. CDR3 size: 13 residues. CDR3 in DNA: TGTGCCAGCAATCGGCAGGTCCAAGAGACCCAGTACTTC. Its translation: CASNRQVQETQYF.

This clone was counted a few times. This chain links TRBV7-2 with TRBJ1-5; D unclear. V lost 1 base and J 3 bases, leaving 10 bases between the germline ends. There are 15 residues in the CDR3. Germline V gene sequence: CDR1 SGHTA, CDR2 FQGNSA. The DNA for the CDR3 is TGTGCCAGCAGCTTAGAATCCGGAATCAATCAGCCCCAGCATTTT. Translated, it gives CASSLESGINQPQHF.

This clone was counted only a few times. The chain couples TRBV7-2 to TRBJ2-1; 7 nucleotides align to TRBD2. CDR1 is SGHTA, CDR2 FQGNSA, per germline. The CDR3 contains 16 residues. Trimming at V came to 1 base and at J to 3 bases, leaving 6 bases not matched to a gene. The CDR3 sequence is CASSLVPSGVYNEQFF. The CDR3 DNA sequence: TGTGCCAGCAGCTTAGTCCCTAGCGGAGTCTACAATGAGCAGTTCTTC.

Ten or more counts support this clone. The J gene is TRBJ1-4, the V gene TRBV19; the D gene is possibly TRBD1 (5 bases). The CDR3 extends over 15 amino acids. Trimming removed 5 bases at V and 8 bases at J, with 18 bases between. In germline, CDR1 is LNHDA, CDR2 SQIVND (reference sequence). CDR3 nucleotide sequence: TGTGCCAGTAGTCCCCAGGGAGGGTTCGAAGAAAAACTGTTTTTT. It specifies CASSPQGGFEEKLFF.

This clone appeared a few times. The rearrangement uses TRBV9 and TRBJ2-3; TRBD1 matches at 9 bases. V trimming: 3 bases; J trimming: 2 bases; junction bases outside the gene matches: 4. The CDR3 has 15 residues. CDR1 is SGDLS and CDR2 is YYNGEE in the germline V gene. The CDR3: CASSAQGAITDTQYF. For the CDR3, the DNA is TGTGCCAGCAGCGCACAGGGGGCGATCACAGATACGCAGTATTTT.

This sequence joins TRBV19 and TRBJ2-1, with 14 bases lining up with TRBD2. The CDR3 is made up of 16 amino acids. Germline CDR1 LNHDA, CDR2 SQIVND (reference sequence). V lost 4 bases, J lost 10 bases, and 9 bases stayed unmatched. The CDR3 protein is CASSKGLAGGRLEQFF. The CDR3 region has the DNA TGTGCCAGTAGTAAAGGACTAGCGGGAGGCCGCTTGGAGCAGTTCTTC.

This clone was observed many times. The V and J genes are TRBV7-2 and TRBJ2-2; no definite D call. The ends were cut back, 5 bases at V and 8 bases at J, with 18 bases in the middle. The CDR3 length is 15 residues. CDR1 is SGHTA and CDR2 is FQGNSA in the germline V gene. In nucleotides, the CDR3 is TGTGCCAGCAGCCCTGTGGCTTCCGACGGGGGGGAGCTGTTTTTT. Translation: CASSPVASDGGELFF.

This clone was observed many times. The V and J genes are TRBV2 and TRBJ2-5, with D perhaps TRBD1 or TRBD2 (5 bases each). The CDR3 loop spans 12 amino acids. Germline values: CDR1 SNHLY, CDR2 FYNNEI. The germline V and J ends were trimmed by 8 bases and 4 bases, with 11 bases remaining between them. CDR3 residues: CASGRGRETQYF. DNA for the CDR3: TGTGCCAGCGGCCGGGGCCGAGAGACCCAGTACTTC.

This clone was seen repeatedly, ten times or more. This rearrangement joins TRBV23-1 to TRBJ1-3; D gene ambiguous. TRBV23-1 is an ORF; its function is uncertain. The CDR3 sequence is 16 residues long. V was pared by 8 bases and J by 0 bases, with 17 bases between. The CDR3 reads CASGPLGYDSGNTIYF. The CDR3 region has the DNA TGCGCCAGCGGGCCTCTCGGTTACGACTCTGGAAACACCATATATTTT.

The chain employs TRBV4-2 and TRBJ2-7; 13 nucleotides agree with TRBD2. The CDR3 has 18 amino acids. Germline V gene sequence: CDR1 LGHNA, CDR2 YNFKEQ. With V trimmed by 5 bases and J by 0 bases, 10 bases remained unmatched. DNA for the CDR3: TGTGCCAGCAGCATTGGACTAGCGGGGGTTTCTCTCTCCTACGAGCAGTACTTC. Protein sequence: CASSIGLAGVSLSYEQYF.

The chain is built from TRBV9 and TRBJ2-5; no clear D gene. The CDR3 is made up of 12 amino acids. V was pared by 3 bases and J by 4 bases, with 7 bases between. Per the germline V gene, CDR1 is SGDLS and CDR2 is YYNGEE. The CDR3 here is CASSDTSETQYF. DNA of the CDR3: TGTGCCAGCAGCGACACCTCAGAGACCCAGTACTTC. The whole variable domain, filled in from reference TRBV9 and TRBJ2-5, reads DSGVTQTPKHLITATGQRVTLRCSPRSGDLSVYWYQQSLDQGLQFLIQYYNGEERAKGNILERFSAQQFPDLHSELNLSSLELGDSALYFCASSDTSETQYFGPGTRLLVL.

This clone was detected only once. The chain combines TRBV5-6 with TRBJ2-5; 7 nucleotides line up with TRBD1. The CDR3 spans 13 residues. The germline V gene encodes CDR1 SGHDT and CDR2 YYEEEE. The J segment lost 4 bases and the V segment lost 2 bases, leaving 2 bases of the junction unmatched. Here the CDR3 reads CASSLRQGETQYF. Written as DNA, the CDR3 is TGTGCCAGCAGCTTACGACAGGGAGAGACCCAGTACTTC.

This clone showed up just a few times. The J gene is TRBJ2-1, the V gene TRBV5-8, with D perhaps matching TRBD1 (6 bases). Germline loops: CDR1 SGHTS, CDR2 YDEGEE. The CDR3 consists of 14 residues. V was cut by 0 bases and J by 8 bases, with 12 bases left in between. Here the CDR3 DNA reads TGTGCCAGCAGCTTGGTCGGGCCAGGGGATGAGCAGTTCTTC. This encodes CASSLVGPGDEQFF.

Of note for this clone: No conserved phenylalanine or tryptophan is present at the end of the CDR3, so a read error is the likely explanation. The chain has TRBV28 and TRBJ1-2, with 7 bases lining up with TRBD1. Germline V CDR1 and CDR2: MDHEN, SYDVKM. The CDR3 has 14 amino acids. Trimming cost V 6 bases and J 2 bases; bases outside gene matches: 6. CDR3 sequence reads: CASRSTGWNYGYTS. CDR3 bases: TGTGCCAGCAGATCGACAGGGTGGAACTATGGCTACACCTCC.

V and J are TRBV29-1 and TRBJ1-1; D is undetermined. Germline V CDR1 and CDR2: SQVTM, ANQGSEA. V gave up 2 bases and J gave up 2 bases, with 9 bases separating them. CDR3 length: 13 residues. Written as DNA, the CDR3 is TGCAGCGTTGAACACAGCCTTAACACTGAAGCTTTCTTT. This sequence encodes CSVEHSLNTEAFF. Using reference TRBV29-1 and TRBJ1-1 for the parts outside the CDR3, the full variable domain is SAVISQKPSRDICQRGTSLTIQCQVDSQVTMMFWYRQQPGQSLTLIATANQGSEATYESGFVIDKFPISRPNLTFSTLTVSNMSPEDSSIYLCSVEHSLNTEAFFGQGTRLTVV.

The rearrangement links TRBV4-2 to TRBJ1-2; TRBD1 aligns across 10 bases. The CDR3 is 15 amino acids. V shed 5 bases, J shed 7 bases, and the junction held 10 bases outside the gene matches. CDR1 LGHNA and CDR2 YNFKEQ come from the germline V gene. CDR3 in amino acids: CASSSGQGEGVGYTF. The DNA of the CDR3 is TGTGCCAGCAGCTCCGGACAGGGGGAAGGAGTTGGCTACACCTTC.

The chain carries TRBV5-1 and TRBJ2-5; either TRBD1 or TRBD2 may fit D (6 bases each). Near its end, the DNA agrees better with TRBJ2-7, so the J call may be wrong. This CDR3 contains 14 residues. CDR1 SGHRS and CDR2 YFSETQ come from the germline V gene. The CDR3 sequence: CASSEGGAGDEQYF. Here the CDR3 DNA reads TGCGCCAGTAGCGAGGGGGGAGCTGGGGACGAGCAGTACTTC.

This clone turned up a few times. The genes are TRBV7-2 and TRBJ2-5, with 10 bases that match TRBD1. The assigned J gene may be wrong: the sequence end matches TRBJ2-7 better. The CDR3 runs 15 residues. Germline V gene sequence: CDR1 SGHTA, CDR2 FQGNSA. The CDR3 loop reads CASSLPGTGVYEQYF. CDR3 DNA sequence: TGTGCCAGCAGCTTACCCGGGACAGGGGTCTACGAGCAGTACTTC.

This clone has more than one count but fewer than ten. This rearrangement joins TRBV29-1 to TRBJ2-3, with TRBD1 as a possible D gene (6 bases). CDR1 is SQVTM and CDR2 is ANQGSEA in the germline V gene. Trimming left V 1 base short and J 5 bases short, with 13 bases between. This CDR3 spans 14 amino acids. The CDR3 DNA reads as TGCAGCGTTGAAGCAGGGGCAATGGGAGATACGCAGTATTTT. Protein product: CSVEAGAMGDTQYF.

The V and J genes are TRBV7-8 and TRBJ2-3; 12 bases map to TRBD1. Germline V gene sequence: CDR1 SGHVS, CDR2 FQNEAQ. The CDR3 covers 16 residues. V shed 5 bases, J shed 6 bases, and the junction held 9 bases outside the gene matches. The DNA for the CDR3 is TGTGCCAGCAGCACCCGGGACAGGGGGCTTGAGGATACGCAGTATTTT. Translation gives CASSTRDRGLEDTQYF.